The 21 T cell receptor beta chains reported below all come from one sample, sequenced in a study of blood T cell repertoires in COVID-19. Repertoires were generated with immunoSEQ multiplex PCR, while TCRdb's copy carries only in-frame clones and drops some. The sample lists approximately 100,000 clones; 70% to 85% were seen once. Sequencing input: peripheral blood. The receptors originated from a woman older than 75 with active or convalescent COVID-19.

This clone was counted a few times. The chain carries TRBV5-1 and TRBJ1-2; TRBD1 agrees at 10 bases. CDR3 size: 17 residues. The germline gives CDR1 SGHRS, CDR2 YFSETQ. With 3 bases clipped from V and 3 bases from J, the junction kept 11 bases outside the gene matches. CDR3 bases: TGCGCCAGCAGCTCCACGGAGGGACAGGGGTACGACTATGGCTACACCTTC. Residues: CASSSTEGQGYDYGYTF.

The rearrangement joins TRBV9 to TRBJ2-1; 10 bases are shared with TRBD2. The CDR3 contains 16 residues. J gave up 9 bases and V 3 bases, and 12 bases lay outside the gene matches. Germline CDR1 SGDLS, CDR2 YYNGEE. The CDR3 spells CASSALAGPSDGEQFF. CDR3 DNA: TGTGCCAGCAGCGCACTAGCGGGGCCCTCGGACGGTGAGCAGTTCTTC.

V usage is TRBV28 and J usage is TRBJ2-7; TRBD2 aligns across 12 bases. CDR3 length equals 14 residues. The V gene end was trimmed by 9 bases and the J gene end by 4 bases; junction bases not matched to a gene: 7. The germline CDR1 and CDR2 sequences are MDHEN and SYDVKM. The CDR3 loop reads CASSVLAGGYEQYF. The CDR3, as DNA: TGTGCCAGTTCCGTCCTAGCGGGAGGGTACGAGCAGTACTTC.

This clone was picked up a small number of times. CDR3 nucleotides: TGTGCCAGCAGTCTAAAGAACACTGAAGCTTTCTTT. Protein sequence: CASSLKNTEAFF. The chain has TRBV6-5 and TRBJ1-1; D is ambiguous. V gave up 5 bases and J gave up 1 base, with 5 bases separating them. Per germline, CDR1 MNHEY and CDR2 SVGAGI. CDR3 size: 12 residues.

The chain uses TRBV6-5 and TRBJ1-1, with D maybe TRBD1 (6 bases). V was clipped by 5 bases and J by 1 base, with 11 bases between them. This CDR3 contains 14 residues. Looked up from germline, CDR1 is MNHEY and CDR2 is SVGAGI. Here the CDR3 DNA reads TGTGCCAGCAGTCCCCGGGGACAGAACACTGAAGCTTTCTTT. Its translation: CASSPRGQNTEAFF.

The rearrangement uses TRBV6-5 and TRBJ2-7; the D gene is possibly TRBD2 (6 bases). CDR3 length: 14 amino acids. Germline V CDR1 and CDR2: MNHEY, SVGAGI. The V gene lost 2 bases and the J gene lost 7 bases, with 15 bases spanning the gap. CDR3 sequence reads: CASSYMGHRGEQYF. The CDR3 coding sequence is TGTGCCAGCAGTTACATGGGCCATCGGGGGGAGCAGTACTTC.

This chain joins TRBV14 and TRBJ1-1, with D unclear. In germline, CDR1 is SGHDN, CDR2 FVKESK. This CDR3 is built from 11 residues. The V gene lost 1 base and the J gene lost 5 bases, with 2 bases spanning the gap. The CDR3 nucleotides read TGTGCCAGCAGCCAAGTAACTGAAGCTTTCTTT. It specifies CASSQVTEAFF.

The CDR3 coding sequence is TGTGCCAGCAGCCAAGCCGGACAGGAAAATCAGCCCCAGCATTTT. Encoded protein: CASSQAGQENQPQHF. This chain connects TRBV3-1 (or the pseudogene TRBV3-2) to TRBJ1-5; TRBD1 aligns across 7 bases. Per germline, CDR1 LGHDT and CDR2 YNNKEL (reference sequence). The length of the CDR3 is 15 residues. Trimming cost V 1 base and J 4 bases; bases outside gene matches: 4.

CDR3 bases: TGTGCCAGCAGCTTGGAGACTAGCGGGGTTGGGGATACGCAGTATTTT. As protein: CASSLETSGVGDTQYF. V and J are TRBV13 and TRBJ2-3, with TRBD2 matching 11 bases. Losses at the gene ends were 3 bases for V and 6 bases for J; bases not matched to a gene: 8. This CDR3 has 16 residues. Germline V lookup: CDR1 PRHDT, CDR2 FYEKMQ (reference sequence). Based on the CDR3 plus reference TRBV13 and TRBJ2-3, the full variable domain is AAGVIQSPRHLIKEKRETATLKCYPIPRHDTVYWYQQGPGQDPQFLISFYEKMQSDKGSIPDRFSAQQFSDYHSELNMSSLELGDSALYFCASSLETSGVGDTQYFGPGTRLTVL.

The CDR3 region is CASSVLATYGYTF. CDR3 nucleotide sequence: TGTGCCAGCAGTGTGTTAGCCACCTATGGCTACACCTTC. The rearrangement joins TRBV2 to TRBJ1-2; D not certain. Germline loops: CDR1 SNHLY, CDR2 FYNNEI. Trimming took 4 bases from V and 4 from J, leaving 10 bases between them. CDR3 length: 13 residues. Using reference TRBV2 and TRBJ1-2 for the parts outside the CDR3, the full variable domain is EPEVTQTPSHQVTQMGQEVILRCVPISNHLYFYWYRQILGQKVEFLVSFYNNEISEKSEIFDDQFSVERPDGSNFTLKIRSTKLEDSAMYFCASSVLATYGYTFGSGTRLTVV.

The chain uses TRBV6-6 and TRBJ2-2; no clear D. The CDR3 loop spans 15 amino acids. Trimming stripped 4 bases from V and 1 base from J, with 10 bases between. Germline CDR1 reads MNHNY; CDR2 reads SVGAGI (reference sequence). CDR3: CASSLVVLNTGELFF. CDR3 in DNA: TGTGCCAGCAGTTTAGTAGTGCTGAACACCGGGGAGCTGTTTTTT.

The rearrangement joins TRBV6-5 to TRBJ1-1; 8 nucleotides align to TRBD1. This CDR3 has 14 residues. V lost 6 bases, J lost 6 bases, and 9 bases stayed unmatched. Germline V gene lookup returns CDR1 MNHEY and CDR2 SVGAGI. In DNA, the CDR3 is TGTGCCAGCAGCCGAAGGACAGGGAAACCTGAAGCTTTCTTT. Translation gives CASSRRTGKPEAFF.

This clone was observed a handful of times. The chain has TRBV15 and TRBJ2-7, with 9 bases that match TRBD2. Germline V gives CDR1 LNHNV, CDR2 YYDKDF (reference sequence). The CDR3 is 13 residues long. V lost 5 bases, J lost 7 bases, and 6 bases stayed unmatched. This CDR3 reads CATSALAGEEQYF. The CDR3 DNA is TGTGCCACCAGCGCCTTAGCGGGAGAGGAGCAGTACTTC.

The chain carries TRBV30 and TRBJ2-3, with TRBD2 matching 9 bases. CDR1 is GTSNPN, CDR2 SVGIG, per germline (reference sequence). CDR3 length equals 15 residues. J gave up 5 bases and V 2 bases, and 8 bases lay outside the gene matches. CDR3 loop: CAWSIGGRVGDTQYF. CDR3 bases: TGTGCCTGGAGTATAGGCGGGAGGGTGGGAGATACGCAGTATTTT.

The gene calls are TRBV18 and TRBJ1-2; no reliable D call. CDR1 is KGHSH and CDR2 is LQKENI in the germline V gene. V lost 6 bases, J lost 4 bases, and 15 bases lay in between. The CDR3 consists of 14 residues. In nucleotides, the CDR3 is TGTGCCAGCTCGTCTACCATAGATATCTATGGCTACACCTTC. The encoded protein is CASSSTIDIYGYTF. Full variable domain (rest looked up from reference TRBV18 and TRBJ1-2): NAGVMQNPRHLVRRRGQEARLRCSPMKGHSHVYWYRQLPEEGLKFMVYLQKENIIDESGMPKERFSAEFPKEGPSILRIQQVVRGDSAAYFCASSSTIDIYGYTFGSGTRLTVV.

This clone was seen once. V is TRBV5-4 and J is TRBJ2-7; a weak D match, TRBD2 (6 bases). The CDR3 length is 15 residues. The V gene's germline CDR1 is SGHNT and CDR2 YYREEE (reference sequence). With 4 bases removed from V and 4 bases from J, the gap between germline ends came to 18 bases. The CDR3: CASSPLGGRTYEQYF. CDR3 DNA: TGTGCCAGCAGCCCCCTGGGAGGTCGTACATACGAGCAGTACTTC.

The V and J genes are TRBV11-2 and TRBJ2-2, with a weak D call TRBD2 (6 bases). Germline V CDR1 and CDR2: SGHAT, FQNNGV. The CDR3 has 14 amino acids. The V gene lost 3 bases and the J gene lost 3 bases, with 8 bases spanning the gap. The CDR3 DNA follows: TGTGCCAGCAGCTTCGGGGGACACACCGGGGAGCTGTTTTTT. Its protein product is CASSFGGHTGELFF. Filled out from reference TRBV11-2 and TRBJ2-2, the complete variable domain reads EAGVAQSPRYKIIEKRQSVAFWCNPISGHATLYWYQQILGQGPKLLIQFQNNGVVDDSQLPKDRFSAERLKGVDSTLKIQPAKLEDSAVYLCASSFGGHTGELFFGEGSRLTVL.

Remarks on this clone: A junction boundary mismatches the germline segment, possibly from a read error. The rearrangement links TRBV24-1 to TRBJ2-3; 7 nucleotides match TRBD1. Germline V gene lookup returns CDR1 KGHDR and CDR2 SFDVKD. This CDR3 is 13 amino acids long. For the CDR3, the DNA is TGTGCCACCAGTGAAATTGGGACAGTTACGCAGTATTTT. The encoded protein is CATSEIGTVTQYF.

This clone appeared once. CDR3 sequence: CASSVHPSSTGELFF. The CDR3 DNA is TGTGCCAGCAGCGTACATCCGTCTTCCACCGGGGAGCTGTTTTTT. The chain links TRBV7-2 to TRBJ2-2; D is ambiguous. The CDR3 is 15 amino acids. Germline loops: CDR1 SGHTA, CDR2 FQGNSA. Trimming left V 5 bases short and J 4 bases short, with 14 bases between.

This clone was counted a single time. The chain couples TRBV7-2 to TRBJ2-7; TRBD1 is a possible D gene (6 bases). Between the trimmed V and J ends, which lost 3 bases and 3 bases, there was a span of 9 bases. The germline gives CDR1 SGHTA, CDR2 FQGNSA. This CDR3 is 13 amino acids long. CDR3 loop: CASSFETGYEQYF. The CDR3 DNA follows: TGTGCCAGCAGCTTTGAGACAGGCTACGAGCAGTACTTC.

This chain links TRBV9 with TRBJ2-3, with 8 bases identical to TRBD1. The V and J ends lost 3 bases and 6 bases, in that order; junction bases with no gene match: 6. Germline V gene sequence: CDR1 SGDLS, CDR2 YYNGEE. The CDR3 covers 14 residues. Here the CDR3 reads CASSATGVGDTQYF. CDR3 in DNA: TGTGCCAGCAGCGCGACAGGGGTCGGGGATACGCAGTATTTT. The full variable domain, rest sourced from reference TRBV9 and TRBJ2-3, is DSGVTQTPKHLITATGQRVTLRCSPRSGDLSVYWYQQSLDQGLQFLIQYYNGEERAKGNILERFSAQQFPDLHSELNLSSLELGDSALYFCASSATGVGDTQYFGPGTRLTVL.